This TCR beta chain was sequenced during a study of blood T cell repertoires in COVID-19. Data came from immunoSEQ multiplex PCR; TCRdb stores just in-frame clones and leaves some out. The sample gives about 220,000 clones, roughly 84% of which show up once; about 7% is in the top ten. This clone was found once. This TCR was recovered from a woman between 40 and 50 years old who had recovered from COVID-19. What was sequenced was PBMCs or T cells enriched from blood (not recorded which).

DNA of the CDR3: TGTGCCAGCAGTTTGGACAGGGGAAACTATGGCTACACCTTC. It codes for CASSLDRGNYGYTF. The chain couples TRBV2 to TRBJ1-2; 9 bases match TRBD1. Germline lookup yields CDR1 SNHLY and CDR2 FYNNEI. The CDR3 consists of 14 residues. J lost 2 bases, V lost 5 bases, and 3 bases had no gene match.